This record concerns one TCR beta chain sequence. Its antigen is undetermined. TCRdb keeps only in-frame clones here, not all; method: immunoSEQ multiplex PCR. Of about 14,000 clones listed, over 70% are singletons. The data stem from a study of OX40 agonist ivuxolimab in advanced cancers. About the research overall: Patients undergoing dose escalation presented with hepatocellular carcinoma, melanoma, renal cell or head and neck cancer.

The study, taken as a whole, reports: Some nonresponders likewise displayed low normalized T-cell clonal expansion. CD4+ and CD8+ blood T cells expanded clonally by week 6 at 0.1 to 3.0 mg/kg.

Germline CDR1 reads SGHRS; CDR2 reads YFSETQ. This CDR3 contains 18 residues. Trimming took 4 bases from V and 4 from J; bases not matched to a gene: 12. The chain joins TRBV5-1 to TRBJ2-7, with 15 bases aligning to TRBD2. This TCR came from an adult with an advanced solid tumor such as melanoma, head and neck, liver or kidney cancer. Sequencing was performed on CD4+ or CD8+ T cells sorted from blood, taken in a trial of the OX40 agonist ivuxolimab. Written as DNA, the CDR3 is TGCGCCAGCAGCATCGGACTAGCGGGGGGGCCGAGGGGTTACGAGCAGTACTTC. This codes for CASSIGLAGGPRGYEQYF.